The 10 T cell receptor beta chains below come from one sample, sequenced in a study of identical twins. TCRdb processed the 5' RACE reads anew with MiXCR; each CDR3 protein has one entry. The table includes about 490,000 distinct CDR3 sequences, 13% to 15% detected once. This sample also appeared in a second study, on yellow fever vaccine responses in identical twins.

The sample comprised CD4+ T cells sorted from blood. Receptors were obtained from a woman aged 18-29 years in good health.

The CDR3 nucleotides read TGTGCCAGCAGTTACAGGCCACTTAACCGTGAAAAACTGTTTTTT. It translates to CASSYRPLNREKLFF. The J gene is TRBJ1-4, the V gene TRBV6-2 or TRBV6-3; no clear D. Germline V gives CDR1 MNHEY, CDR2 SVGEGT. This CDR3 spans 15 amino acids. V lost 2 bases and J 7 bases, leaving 14 bases between the germline ends.

This clonotype turned up a few times. The gene calls are TRBV5-1 and TRBJ2-7; possibly TRBD2 for D (5 bases). The V end was cut by 0 bases, the J end by 3 bases, with 13 bases between. The CDR3 is 15 amino acids. CDR1 and CDR2 (germline): SGHRS, YFSETQ. CDR3 nucleotide sequence: TGCGCCAGCAGCTTGGATGGGGAGTCCCTCTACGAGCAGTACTTC. It specifies CASSLDGESLYEQYF.

A few counts support this clonotype. The chain combines TRBV20-1 with TRBJ2-7; D possibly matches TRBD1 or TRBD2 (7 bases each). Deletions cut 3 bases from V and 0 bases from J, with 24 bases between. In germline, CDR1 is DFQATT, CDR2 SNEGSKA (reference sequence). The CDR3 has 18 amino acids. In DNA form, the CDR3 reads TGCAGTGCTAGGTTCCTCGGGGTGGGACAGCGGGACTCCTACGAGCAGTACTTC. Translating it yields CSARFLGVGQRDSYEQYF.

In its sample, this clonotype was seen a few times. The chain is built from TRBV11-3 and TRBJ2-5, with D maybe TRBD2 (5 bases). V was clipped by 5 bases and J by 5 bases, with 9 bases between them. CDR3 size: 12 residues. Germline V gives CDR1 SGHNT, CDR2 YENEEA. This CDR3 reads CASSPERETQYF. The CDR3 nucleotides read TGTGCCAGCAGCCCCGAGCGGGAGACCCAGTACTTC.

This clonotype showed up just a few times. This sequence joins TRBV5-1 and TRBJ1-3, with a weak D call TRBD1 (5 bases). CDR3 length: 19 residues. Trimming cost V 1 base and J 0 bases, with 20 bases left between them. CDR1 SGHRS and CDR2 YFSETQ come from the germline V gene. CDR3 residues: CASSLRSSGQTSSGNTIYF. The DNA for the CDR3 is TGCGCCAGCAGCTTGAGATCATCAGGGCAGACAAGCTCTGGAAACACCATATATTTT.

The chain has TRBV5-5 and TRBJ2-5; D is ambiguous. Germline-derived CDR1 and CDR2 are SGHKS and YYEKEE (reference sequence). The CDR3 loop spans 14 amino acids. Trimming removed 4 bases from V and 1 base from J, with 11 bases in between. CDR3 amino acids: CASSPSFLQETQYF. The CDR3 DNA follows: TGTGCCAGCAGCCCGAGCTTCCTCCAAGAGACCCAGTACTTC.

This clonotype was counted many times. The rearrangement links TRBV12-3 or TRBV12-4 to TRBJ2-2; D possibly matches TRBD1 or TRBD2 (5 bases each). V was pared by 7 bases and J by 5 bases, with 20 bases between. CDR3 length: 16 amino acids. CDR3 residues: CASTIDGAIGTGELFF. DNA for the CDR3: TGTGCCAGCACCATTGACGGGGCGATCGGAACCGGGGAGCTGTTTTTT.

The chain recombines TRBV12-3 or TRBV12-4 with TRBJ2-1; unclear D gene. CDR3 length: 15 residues. V gave up 5 bases and J gave up 1 base, with 12 bases separating them. CDR3 DNA sequence: TGTGCCAGCAGTCCGAACATTGGTTCCTACAATGAGCAGTTCTTC. It codes for CASSPNIGSYNEQFF.

This clonotype was seen just once. V is TRBV6-2 or TRBV6-3 and J is TRBJ1-2; the D is unclear. The germline CDR1 and CDR2 sequences are MNHEY and SVGEGT. The length of the CDR3 is 14 residues. The germline V and J ends were trimmed by 6 bases and 2 bases, with 13 bases remaining between them. The CDR3: CASSQDQLNYGYTF. As DNA, the CDR3 is TGTGCCAGCAGCCAGGACCAACTGAACTATGGCTACACCTTC.

The chain joins TRBV6-1 to TRBJ1-1; tentatively, D is TRBD1 (6 bases). This CDR3 has 14 residues. The V gene lost 6 bases and the J gene lost 3 bases, with 14 bases spanning the gap. CDR1 MNHNS and CDR2 SASEGT come from the germline V gene. The chain's CDR3 is CASRPAQGYTEAFF. The CDR3 DNA follows: TGTGCCAGCAGACCCGCCCAGGGGTACACTGAAGCTTTCTTT.